The 2 T cell receptor beta chains listed next were all sequenced from one sample in a study of T cell clonality in common variable immunodeficiency. The repertoire was sequenced with immunoSEQ multiplex PCR; TCRdb's copy has only in-frame clones and lacks some. The sample yields tens of thousands of clones, without any singletons. The source material was peripheral blood mononuclear cells. The receptors originated from a person between 18 and 75 years old in good health.

This clone was counted at least ten times. With the read ending 3 residues before the CDR3 end, the germline J gene is used to fill in that end. The V call is TRBV5-4, the J call TRBJ1-1; 7 nucleotides match TRBD1. Germline V CDR1 and CDR2: SGHNT, YYREEE (reference sequence). CDR3 size: 14 residues. V lost 0 bases to trimming and J lost 4 bases; unmatched junction nucleotides: 3. CDR3: CASSLDQGGTEAFF. The DNA read from the CDR3 is TGTGCCAGCAGCTTGGACCAGGGGGGCACTGAA.

There are many counts of this clone. The CDR3 end lies 3 residues beyond the end of the read and is filled in from the germline J gene. This chain uses TRBV7-6 with TRBJ2-3; 9 positions agree with TRBD2. The CDR3 is 16 amino acids. Looked up from germline, CDR1 is SGHVS and CDR2 is FNYEAQ. Germline trimming cut 0 bases from V and 5 bases from J; bases unmatched to any gene: 6. The covered CDR3 bases are TGTGCCAGCAGCTTAGCGGGAATAGCGGGAGTAGATACG. Its translation is CASSLAGIAGVDT. The full CDR3 is CASSLAGIAGVDTQYF.